Sequencing of this T cell receptor (beta chain) was carried out in a study of T cells in Graves' hyperthyroidism and ophthalmopathy. Many counts were recorded for this clonotype. CDR1 MDHEN and CDR2 SYDVKM come from the germline V gene. This CDR3 region has 13 residues. The ends lost 6 bases at V and 6 bases at J; junction bases unmatched: 5. The investigators amplified TCR beta CDR3 regions from RNA transcripts. The TCR CDR3 was amplified in a first-round RT-PCR using the HTBI primer set. Via MiXCR, TCRdb re-called the multiplex PCR reads, giving one row per CDR3 protein. The sample includes some 510,000 distinct CDR3 sequences, around 20% of them seen just once.

The sample was blood. The TCR comes from a man between 18 and 35 years old with Graves' hyperthyroidism. The chain is built from TRBV28 and TRBJ2-5, with 9 bases lining up with TRBD1. CDR3 DNA sequence: TGTGCCAGCAGCCGGACAGGGGTAAAGACCCAGTACTTC. It specifies CASSRTGVKTQYF. Drawing the rest from reference TRBV28 and TRBJ2-5, the complete variable domain is DVKVTQSSRYLVKRTGEKVFLECVQDMDHENMFWYRQDPGLGLRLIYFSYDVKMKEKGDIPEGYSVSREKKERFSLILESASTNQTSMYLCASSRTGVKTQYFGPGTRLLVL.